This TCR beta chain was recorded in a study of blood T cell repertoires in COVID-19. On the study more broadly: Samples of COVID-19 (acute and convalescent) were obtained from the United States, Italy and Spain.

The germline V gene has CDR1 MNHNS and CDR2 SASEGT. With 1 base removed from V and 4 bases from J, the gap between germline ends came to 13 bases. The length of the CDR3 is 15 residues. Profiling relied on immunoSEQ multiplex PCR, and the TCRdb table lists in-frame clones only, not all of them. The top ten clones hold roughly 1.8% of a sample with about 150,000 clones, roughly four fifths of them seen once. This sequence was found in an elderly man with acute or convalescent COVID-19. V is TRBV6-1 and J is TRBJ1-2, with D uncertain. Sequenced material: peripheral blood. CDR3 in DNA: TGTGCCAGCAGTGAAGGGCGGTCTAGGCTCTATGGCTACACCTTC. Translation: CASSEGRSRLYGYTF.